The clone carrying this T cell receptor beta chain was counted many times. Its matching antigen is unknown. The sample originates from a study of T cell repertoires in cytomegalovirus infection. Trimming shortened V by 6 bases and J by 1 base, and 9 bases separated the two germline ends. In germline, CDR1 is SNHLY, CDR2 FYNNEI. The CDR3 extends over 14 amino acids. TCRdb analysed the reads with MiXCR anew, one entry per CDR3 protein. The sample consists of fewer than 550,000 distinct CDR3 sequences, 11% of them appearing once. Study results and caveats: The response measured ex vivo was dominated by TCR beta clonotypes (HLA-C-restricted and CMV-specific).

The sequencing input was PBMCs. The chain has TRBV2 and TRBJ2-2; D is possibly TRBD1 (6 bases). This TCR derives from a human donor in good health (CMV status not recorded). Some clones in this sample may be carry-over from other donors' samples. The CDR3, as DNA: TGTGCCAGCAGGTCGGGACAGAACACCGGGGAGCTGTTTTTT. Its protein is CASRSGQNTGELFF.